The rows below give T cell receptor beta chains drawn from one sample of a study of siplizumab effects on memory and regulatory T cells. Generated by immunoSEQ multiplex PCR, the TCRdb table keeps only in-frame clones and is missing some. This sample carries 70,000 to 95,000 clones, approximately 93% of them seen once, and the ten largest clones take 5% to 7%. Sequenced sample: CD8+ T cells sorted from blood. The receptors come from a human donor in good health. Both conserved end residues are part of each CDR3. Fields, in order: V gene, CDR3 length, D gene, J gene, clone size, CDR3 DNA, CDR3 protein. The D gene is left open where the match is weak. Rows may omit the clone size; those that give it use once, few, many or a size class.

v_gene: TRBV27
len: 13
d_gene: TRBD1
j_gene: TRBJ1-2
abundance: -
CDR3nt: TGTGCCAGCAGGGGCCAGGGGGCGCAAAGCTACACCTTC
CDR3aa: CASRGQGAQSYTF

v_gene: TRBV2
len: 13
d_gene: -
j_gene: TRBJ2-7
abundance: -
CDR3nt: TGTGCCAGCAGTGAGGGACACAGATACGAGCAGTACTTC
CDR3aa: CASSEGHRYEQYF

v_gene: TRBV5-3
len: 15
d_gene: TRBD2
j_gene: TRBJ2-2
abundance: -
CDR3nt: TGTGCCAGAAGCTTGGGAGCGGGGGCCGCCGGGGAGCTGTTTTTT
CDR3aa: CARSLGAGAAGELFF

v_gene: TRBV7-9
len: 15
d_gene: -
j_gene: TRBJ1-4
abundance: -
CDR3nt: TGTGCCAGCAGCTTGAGGGAGGTCCCTAATGAAAAACTGTTTTTT
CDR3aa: CASSLREVPNEKLFF

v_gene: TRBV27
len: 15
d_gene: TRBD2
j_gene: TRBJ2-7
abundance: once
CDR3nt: TGTGCCAGCAGACCGGGACTAGCGGGAGTCTACGAGCAGTACTTC
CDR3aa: CASRPGLAGVYEQYF

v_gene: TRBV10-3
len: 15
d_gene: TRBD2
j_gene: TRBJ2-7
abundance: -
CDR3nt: TGTGCCATCAGCGATACTAGCGGGAGCTCCTACGAGCAGTACTTC
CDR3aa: CAISDTSGSSYEQYF

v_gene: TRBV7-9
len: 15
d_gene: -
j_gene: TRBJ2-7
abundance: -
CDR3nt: TGTGCCAGCAGCTTGAGTACAGGGTTGGCCTACGAGCAGTACTTC
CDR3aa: CASSLSTGLAYEQYF

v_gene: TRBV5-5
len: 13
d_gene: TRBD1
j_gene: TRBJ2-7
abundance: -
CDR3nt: TGTGCCAGCAGCTCACAGGGGACCTACGAGCAGTACTTC
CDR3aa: CASSSQGTYEQYF

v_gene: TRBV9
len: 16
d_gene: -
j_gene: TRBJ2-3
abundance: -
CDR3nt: TGTGCCAGCAGCGTAGAGGGTCCGGGACACACAGATACGCAGTATTTT
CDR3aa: CASSVEGPGHTDTQYF

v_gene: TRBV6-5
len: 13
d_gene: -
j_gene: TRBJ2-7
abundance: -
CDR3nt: TGTGCCAGCAGTTACCCGGACGGCTACGAGCAGTACTTC
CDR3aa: CASSYPDGYEQYF

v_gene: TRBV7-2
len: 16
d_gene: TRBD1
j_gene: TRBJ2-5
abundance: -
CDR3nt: TGTGCCAGCAGCTTAGAATTCGCAGGGGGCAGGGAGACCCAGTACTTC
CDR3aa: CASSLEFAGGRETQYF

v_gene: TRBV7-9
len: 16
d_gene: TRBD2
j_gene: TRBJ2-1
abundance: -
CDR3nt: TGTGCCAGCAGCTTAATCGGACTAGCGGATTACAATGAGCAGTTCTTC
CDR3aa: CASSLIGLADYNEQFF

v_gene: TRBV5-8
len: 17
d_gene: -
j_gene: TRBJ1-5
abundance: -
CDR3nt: TGTGCCAGCAGCCACCCGGGGGTGACAGAACGATATCAGCCCCAGCATTTT
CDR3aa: CASSHPGVTERYQPQHF

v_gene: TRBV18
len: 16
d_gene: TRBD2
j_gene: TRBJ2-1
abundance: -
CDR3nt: TGTGCCAGCTCACCCCTAGCGGGGGACTCTTACAATGAGCAGTTCTTC
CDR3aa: CASSPLAGDSYNEQFF

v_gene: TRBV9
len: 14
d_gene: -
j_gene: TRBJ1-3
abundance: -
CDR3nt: TGTGCCAGCAGCGATACGGGGGTTGGAAACACCATATATTTT
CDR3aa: CASSDTGVGNTIYF

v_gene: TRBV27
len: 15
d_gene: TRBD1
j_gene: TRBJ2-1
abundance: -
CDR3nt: TGTGCCAGCAGTCCCCGAGGGACAGGGTACAATGAGCAGTTCTTC
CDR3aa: CASSPRGTGYNEQFF

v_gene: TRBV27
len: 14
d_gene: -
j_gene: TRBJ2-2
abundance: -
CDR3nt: TGTGCCAGCAGTTTGGCCGAGAACACCGGGGAGCTGTTTTTT
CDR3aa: CASSLAENTGELFF

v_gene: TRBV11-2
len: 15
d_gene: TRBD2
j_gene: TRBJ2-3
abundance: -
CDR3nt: TGTGCCAGCAGCTTAGTGAGGACTAGCCGAGATACGCAGTATTTT
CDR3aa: CASSLVRTSRDTQYF

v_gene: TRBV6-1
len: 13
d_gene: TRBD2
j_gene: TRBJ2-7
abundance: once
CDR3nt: TGTGCCAGCAGAGCGGGGGGTACCGACGAGCAGTACTTC
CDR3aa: CASRAGGTDEQYF

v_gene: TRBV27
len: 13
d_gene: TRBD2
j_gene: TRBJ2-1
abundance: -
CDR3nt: TGTGCCAGCAGTTGGGCTGGGGGGGATGAGCAGTTCTTC
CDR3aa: CASSWAGGDEQFF

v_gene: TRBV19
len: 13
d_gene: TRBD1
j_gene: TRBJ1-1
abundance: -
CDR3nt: TGTGCCAGTAGATCCACAGGGGTTACTGAAGCTTTCTTT
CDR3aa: CASRSTGVTEAFF

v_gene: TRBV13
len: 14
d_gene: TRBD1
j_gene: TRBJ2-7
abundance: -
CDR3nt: TGTGCCAGCAGCGAGGGACAGGGGAGCTACGAGCAGTACTTC
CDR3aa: CASSEGQGSYEQYF

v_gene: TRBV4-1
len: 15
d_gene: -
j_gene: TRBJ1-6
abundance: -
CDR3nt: TGCGCCAGCAGCCTAAGTCCCCCAGGGTTTTCACCCCTCCACTTT
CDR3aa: CASSLSPPGFSPLHF

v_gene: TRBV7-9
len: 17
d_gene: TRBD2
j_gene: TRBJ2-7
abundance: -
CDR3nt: TGTGCCAGCAGCATAGGACTAGCGGGGGGACCCTCCTACGAGCAGTACTTC
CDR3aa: CASSIGLAGGPSYEQYF

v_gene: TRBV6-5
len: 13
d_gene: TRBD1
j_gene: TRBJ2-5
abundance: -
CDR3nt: TGTGCCAGCAGTTACGGGACAGAAGAGACCCAGTACTTC
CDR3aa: CASSYGTEETQYF

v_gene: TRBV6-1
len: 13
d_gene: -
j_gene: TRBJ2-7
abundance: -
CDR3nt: TGTGCCAGCAGTGAAGCAGGAACAGCCGAGCAGTACTTC
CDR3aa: CASSEAGTAEQYF

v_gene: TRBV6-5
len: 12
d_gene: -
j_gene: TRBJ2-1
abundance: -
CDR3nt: TGTGCCAGCAGTTCTCTGTCCAATGAGCAGTTCTTC
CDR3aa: CASSSLSNEQFF

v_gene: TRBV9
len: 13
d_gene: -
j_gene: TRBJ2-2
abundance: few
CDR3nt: TGTGCCAGCAGCGCCATCACGCACGGGGAGCTGTTTTTT
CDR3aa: CASSAITHGELFF

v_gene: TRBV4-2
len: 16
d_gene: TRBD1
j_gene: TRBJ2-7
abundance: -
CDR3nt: TGTGCCAGCAGCTTCAGACAGGGGGTAAACTCCTACGAGCAGTACTTC
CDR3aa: CASSFRQGVNSYEQYF

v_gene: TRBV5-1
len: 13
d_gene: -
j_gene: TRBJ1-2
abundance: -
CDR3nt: TGCGCCAGCAGCGGACGGGAAGACTATGGCTACACCTTC
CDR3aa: CASSGREDYGYTF

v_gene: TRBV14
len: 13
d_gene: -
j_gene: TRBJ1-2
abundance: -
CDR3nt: TGTGCCAGCAGCCAAGATGGATTCTATGGCTACACCTTC
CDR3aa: CASSQDGFYGYTF

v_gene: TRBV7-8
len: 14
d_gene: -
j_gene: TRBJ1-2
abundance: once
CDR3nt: TGTGCCAGCAGCTTAGCAGAAGCTAACTATGGCTACACCTTC
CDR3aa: CASSLAEANYGYTF

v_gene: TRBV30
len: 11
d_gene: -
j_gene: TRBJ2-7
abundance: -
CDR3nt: TGTGCCTGGAGCCCTGGCTACGAGCAGTACTTC
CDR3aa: CAWSPGYEQYF

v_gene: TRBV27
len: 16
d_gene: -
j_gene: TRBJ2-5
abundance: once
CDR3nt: TGTGCCAGCAGTTTCTCAGCAGGGGATTATAGGGAGACCCAGTACTTC
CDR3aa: CASSFSAGDYRETQYF

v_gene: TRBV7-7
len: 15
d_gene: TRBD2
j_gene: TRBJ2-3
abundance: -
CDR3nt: TGTGCTAGCAGCTTTTTAGCGGGAGGTTTTGATACGCAGTATTTT
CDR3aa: CASSFLAGGFDTQYF

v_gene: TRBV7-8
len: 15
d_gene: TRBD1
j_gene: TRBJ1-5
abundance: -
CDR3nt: TGTGCCAGCAGCCCCCGGGACAGCAAATCCTCTCCCCAGCATTTT
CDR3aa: CASSPRDSKSSPQHF

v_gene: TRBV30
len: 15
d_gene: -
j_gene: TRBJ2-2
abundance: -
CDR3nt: TGTGCCTGGAGAGCGCGGGACCTTAGCACCGGGGAGCTGTTTTTT
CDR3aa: CAWRARDLSTGELFF

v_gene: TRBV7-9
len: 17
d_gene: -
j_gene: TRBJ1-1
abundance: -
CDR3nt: TGTGCCAGCAGCCGGATTGGGTGGGCAGCCGAGAACACTGAAGCTTTCTTT
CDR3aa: CASSRIGWAAENTEAFF

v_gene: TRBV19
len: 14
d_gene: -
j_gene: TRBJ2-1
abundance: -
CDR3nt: TGTGCCAGTACCATGGGGGGCGGCTACAATGAGCAGTTCTTC
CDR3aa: CASTMGGGYNEQFF

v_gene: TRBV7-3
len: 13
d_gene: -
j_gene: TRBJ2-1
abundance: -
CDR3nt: TGTGCCAGCAGCTTCGAGGGTGGCAATGAGCAGTTCTTC
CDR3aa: CASSFEGGNEQFF

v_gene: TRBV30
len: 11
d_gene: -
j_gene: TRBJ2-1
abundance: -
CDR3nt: TGTGCCTGGATTGTGGGAGTCGAGCAGTTCTTC
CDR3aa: CAWIVGVEQFF

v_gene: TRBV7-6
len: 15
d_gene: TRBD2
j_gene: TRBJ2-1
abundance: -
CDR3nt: TGTGCCAGCAGCCTTAGCGGGGGGCCGTACAATGAGCAGTTCTTC
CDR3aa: CASSLSGGPYNEQFF

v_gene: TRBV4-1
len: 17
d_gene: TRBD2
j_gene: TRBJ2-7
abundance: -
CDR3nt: TGCGCCAGCAGCCCCCCAATGGCTAGCGGGGGTTCCTACGAGCAGTACTTC
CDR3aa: CASSPPMASGGSYEQYF

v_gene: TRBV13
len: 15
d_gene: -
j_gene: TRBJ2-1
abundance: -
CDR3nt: TGTGCCAGCACCAGAAGGAGGACAGTCTACAATGAGCAGTTCTTC
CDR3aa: CASTRRRTVYNEQFF

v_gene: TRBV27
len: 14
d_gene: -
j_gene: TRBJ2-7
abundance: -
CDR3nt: TGTGCCAGCAGTCCCCAACAGGCTTCCTACGAGCAGTACTTC
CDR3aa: CASSPQQASYEQYF

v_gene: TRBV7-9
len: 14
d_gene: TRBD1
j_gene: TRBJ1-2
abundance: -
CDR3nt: TGTGCCAGCAGCTCGGGACAGCGAAACTATGGCTACACCTTC
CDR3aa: CASSSGQRNYGYTF

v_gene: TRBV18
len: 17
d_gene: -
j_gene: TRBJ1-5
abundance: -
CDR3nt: TGTGCCAGCTCACCTGACTTCGGGGACCGTTTGGGTCAGCCCCAGCATTTT
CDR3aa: CASSPDFGDRLGQPQHF

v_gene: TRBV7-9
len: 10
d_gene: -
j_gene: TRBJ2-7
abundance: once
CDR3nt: TGTGCCTTCCGAACGTACGAGCAGTACTTC
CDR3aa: CAFRTYEQYF

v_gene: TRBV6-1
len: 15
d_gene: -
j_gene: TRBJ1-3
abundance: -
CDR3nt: TGTGCCATCCTGACGGGCACCTCAATCGCAAACACCATATATTTT
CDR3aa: CAILTGTSIANTIYF

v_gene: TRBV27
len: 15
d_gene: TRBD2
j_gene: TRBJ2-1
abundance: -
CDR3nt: TGTGCCAGCAGTCCGGTAGCGGGGGGGCAGAATGAGCAGTTCTTC
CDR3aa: CASSPVAGGQNEQFF

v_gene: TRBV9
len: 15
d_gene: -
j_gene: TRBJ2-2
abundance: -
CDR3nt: TGTGCCAGCAGCGTTGTCGGGACCAACACCGGGGAGCTGTTTTTT
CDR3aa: CASSVVGTNTGELFF

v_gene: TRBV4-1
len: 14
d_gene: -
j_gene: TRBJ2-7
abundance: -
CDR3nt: TGCGCCAGCGGAGGGGGGGACAACTCCTACGAGCAGTACTTC
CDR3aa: CASGGGDNSYEQYF

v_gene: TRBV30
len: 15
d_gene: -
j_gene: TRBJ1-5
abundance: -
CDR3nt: TGTGCCTGGAGTGTAGCCGGGGGTTGGGGTCAGCCCCAGCATTTT
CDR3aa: CAWSVAGGWGQPQHF

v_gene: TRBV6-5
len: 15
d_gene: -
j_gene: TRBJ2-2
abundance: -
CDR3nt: TGTGCCAGCAACCAGGGAGGTCCGAACACCGGGGAGCTGTTTTTT
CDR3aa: CASNQGGPNTGELFF

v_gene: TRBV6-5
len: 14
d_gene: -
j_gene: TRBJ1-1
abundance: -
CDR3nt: TGTGCCAGCAATCCGGACCGAGAGAACACTGAAGCTTTCTTT
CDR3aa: CASNPDRENTEAFF